These 3 T cell receptor beta chains were sequenced from one sample in a study of blood T cell repertoires in COVID-19. Only in-frame clones appear in the TCRdb table, and some are missing; sequencing was by immunoSEQ multiplex PCR. The sample includes about 59,000 clones, less than 80% of them seen just once. The sample taken for sequencing was peripheral blood. These receptors came from a human donor in a cohort sampled during active COVID-19.

CDR3 loop: CASSLVNQPQHF. CDR3 sequence (DNA): TGTGCCAGCAGCCTAGTGAATCAGCCCCAGCATTTT. This rearrangement joins TRBV28 to TRBJ1-5; D remains unclear. V was clipped by 6 bases and J by 4 bases, with 7 bases between them. The CDR3 is made up of 12 amino acids. Germline CDR1 reads MDHEN; CDR2 reads SYDVKM. The complete variable domain, with remaining parts taken from reference TRBV28 and TRBJ1-5, reads DVKVTQSSRYLVKRTGEKVFLECVQDMDHENMFWYRQDPGLGLRLIYFSYDVKMKEKGDIPEGYSVSREKKERFSLILESASTNQTSMYLCASSLVNQPQHFGDGTRLSIL.

The J gene is TRBJ2-1, the V gene TRBV12-3 or TRBV12-4, with D maybe TRBD2 (5 bases). This CDR3 is built from 12 residues. V gave up 6 bases and J gave up 8 bases, with 11 bases separating them. The CDR3 DNA reads as TGTGCCAGCAGGGAGGATAGCGATGAGCAGTTCTTC. Residues: CASREDSDEQFF.

The chain combines TRBV6-1 with TRBJ2-2, with 8 nucleotides matching TRBD1. In germline, CDR1 is MNHNS, CDR2 SASEGT. The length of the CDR3 is 15 residues. V trimming: 2 bases; J trimming: 4 bases; junction bases outside the gene matches: 3. The CDR3 protein is CASSERTGSTGELFF. The DNA for the CDR3 is TGTGCCAGCAGTGAAAGGACAGGGAGCACCGGGGAGCTGTTTTTT.